These 7 T cell receptor beta chains came from one sample sequenced in a study of shared clonotypes between healthy human individuals. Data came from immunoSEQ multiplex PCR; TCRdb stores just in-frame clones and leaves some out. In the table there are some 1 million clones, around 74% of which are singletons. Sequencing was done on a sample of memory CD4+ T cells sorted from blood. Subset in this sample: CD45RA-negative fraction. Receptor source: a man aged 18 to 35 in good health.

The sample holds one count of this clone. The CDR3 sequence is CASSLAASGREYEQYF. CDR3 nucleotides: TGTGCCAGCAGCTTAGCCGCTAGCGGGAGGGAATACGAGCAGTACTTC. This rearrangement joins TRBV7-9 to TRBJ2-7; 12 bases are a match to TRBD2. This CDR3 is 16 amino acids long. Germline trimming cut 0 bases from V and 4 bases from J; bases unmatched to any gene: 4. Per germline, CDR1 SEHNR and CDR2 FQNEAQ (reference sequence).

V usage is TRBV6-1 and J usage is TRBJ2-7; TRBD1 matches at 8 bases. The CDR3 spans 14 residues. Per germline, CDR1 MNHNS and CDR2 SASEGT. J was trimmed by 2 bases and V by 4 bases; bases with no gene match: 4. The CDR3 spells CASSVQQGAYEQYF. DNA of the CDR3: TGTGCCAGCAGTGTTCAACAGGGGGCCTACGAGCAGTACTTC.

The V and J genes are TRBV11-2 and TRBJ2-2; TRBD1 aligns across 7 bases. The length of the CDR3 is 15 residues. Unmatched junction bases numbered 7, after V lost 4 bases and J lost 5 bases. CDR1 and CDR2 (germline): SGHAT, FQNNGV. The DNA of the CDR3 is TGTGCCAGCAGCTCGACCGGGACAGCTACCGGGGAGCTGTTTTTT. This translates into CASSSTGTATGELFF.

This chain connects TRBV9 to TRBJ2-3; no firm D call. The CDR3 totals 14 residues. The germline V gene encodes CDR1 SGDLS and CDR2 YYNGEE. V was clipped by 4 bases and J by 4 bases, with 13 bases between them. The CDR3 region is CASSSELAADTQYF. Written as DNA, the CDR3 is TGTGCCAGCAGCAGCGAGTTAGCCGCAGATACGCAGTATTTT.

The genes are TRBV6-1 and TRBJ1-1; D remains unclear. The CDR3 sequence is 13 residues long. V was cut by 0 bases and J by 6 bases, with 8 bases left in between. Germline assignment: CDR1 MNHNS and CDR2 SASEGT. The CDR3 region is CASSEAEYSEAFF. CDR3 nucleotide sequence: TGTGCCAGCAGTGAAGCGGAATACTCTGAAGCTTTCTTT.

The CDR3 protein is CAISEHEKLFF. DNA for the CDR3: TGTGCCATCAGTGAGCATGAAAAACTGTTTTTT. The chain combines TRBV10-3 with TRBJ1-4; D is uncertain. The V gene lost 2 bases and the J gene lost 6 bases, with 1 base spanning the gap. Germline CDR1 reads ENHRY; CDR2 reads SYGVKD. This CDR3 is built from 11 residues.

J is TRBJ2-1 and V is TRBV19, with D tentatively TRBD2 (5 bases). V dropped 6 bases and J dropped 9 bases, with 18 bases sitting between them. This CDR3 comprises 14 residues. Germline V gives CDR1 LNHDA, CDR2 SQIVND (reference sequence). The CDR3 sequence is CASSRERTRSEQFF. The CDR3 DNA reads TGTGCCAGTAGCAGAGAGCGGACCCGAAGTGAGCAGTTCTTC.